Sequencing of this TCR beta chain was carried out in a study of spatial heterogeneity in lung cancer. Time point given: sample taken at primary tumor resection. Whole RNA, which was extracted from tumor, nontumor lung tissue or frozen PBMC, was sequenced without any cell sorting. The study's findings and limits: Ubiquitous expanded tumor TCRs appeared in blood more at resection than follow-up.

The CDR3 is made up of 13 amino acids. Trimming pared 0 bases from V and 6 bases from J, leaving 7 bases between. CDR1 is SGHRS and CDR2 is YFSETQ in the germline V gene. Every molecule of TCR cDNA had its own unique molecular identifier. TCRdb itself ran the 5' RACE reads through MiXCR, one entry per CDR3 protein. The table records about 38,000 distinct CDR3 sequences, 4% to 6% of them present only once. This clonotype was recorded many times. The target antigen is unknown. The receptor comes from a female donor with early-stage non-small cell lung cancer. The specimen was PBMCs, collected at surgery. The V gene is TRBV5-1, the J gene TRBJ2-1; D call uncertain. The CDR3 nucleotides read TGCGCCAGCAGCTTGGATTTGGTCAATGAGCAGTTCTTC. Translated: CASSLDLVNEQFF.